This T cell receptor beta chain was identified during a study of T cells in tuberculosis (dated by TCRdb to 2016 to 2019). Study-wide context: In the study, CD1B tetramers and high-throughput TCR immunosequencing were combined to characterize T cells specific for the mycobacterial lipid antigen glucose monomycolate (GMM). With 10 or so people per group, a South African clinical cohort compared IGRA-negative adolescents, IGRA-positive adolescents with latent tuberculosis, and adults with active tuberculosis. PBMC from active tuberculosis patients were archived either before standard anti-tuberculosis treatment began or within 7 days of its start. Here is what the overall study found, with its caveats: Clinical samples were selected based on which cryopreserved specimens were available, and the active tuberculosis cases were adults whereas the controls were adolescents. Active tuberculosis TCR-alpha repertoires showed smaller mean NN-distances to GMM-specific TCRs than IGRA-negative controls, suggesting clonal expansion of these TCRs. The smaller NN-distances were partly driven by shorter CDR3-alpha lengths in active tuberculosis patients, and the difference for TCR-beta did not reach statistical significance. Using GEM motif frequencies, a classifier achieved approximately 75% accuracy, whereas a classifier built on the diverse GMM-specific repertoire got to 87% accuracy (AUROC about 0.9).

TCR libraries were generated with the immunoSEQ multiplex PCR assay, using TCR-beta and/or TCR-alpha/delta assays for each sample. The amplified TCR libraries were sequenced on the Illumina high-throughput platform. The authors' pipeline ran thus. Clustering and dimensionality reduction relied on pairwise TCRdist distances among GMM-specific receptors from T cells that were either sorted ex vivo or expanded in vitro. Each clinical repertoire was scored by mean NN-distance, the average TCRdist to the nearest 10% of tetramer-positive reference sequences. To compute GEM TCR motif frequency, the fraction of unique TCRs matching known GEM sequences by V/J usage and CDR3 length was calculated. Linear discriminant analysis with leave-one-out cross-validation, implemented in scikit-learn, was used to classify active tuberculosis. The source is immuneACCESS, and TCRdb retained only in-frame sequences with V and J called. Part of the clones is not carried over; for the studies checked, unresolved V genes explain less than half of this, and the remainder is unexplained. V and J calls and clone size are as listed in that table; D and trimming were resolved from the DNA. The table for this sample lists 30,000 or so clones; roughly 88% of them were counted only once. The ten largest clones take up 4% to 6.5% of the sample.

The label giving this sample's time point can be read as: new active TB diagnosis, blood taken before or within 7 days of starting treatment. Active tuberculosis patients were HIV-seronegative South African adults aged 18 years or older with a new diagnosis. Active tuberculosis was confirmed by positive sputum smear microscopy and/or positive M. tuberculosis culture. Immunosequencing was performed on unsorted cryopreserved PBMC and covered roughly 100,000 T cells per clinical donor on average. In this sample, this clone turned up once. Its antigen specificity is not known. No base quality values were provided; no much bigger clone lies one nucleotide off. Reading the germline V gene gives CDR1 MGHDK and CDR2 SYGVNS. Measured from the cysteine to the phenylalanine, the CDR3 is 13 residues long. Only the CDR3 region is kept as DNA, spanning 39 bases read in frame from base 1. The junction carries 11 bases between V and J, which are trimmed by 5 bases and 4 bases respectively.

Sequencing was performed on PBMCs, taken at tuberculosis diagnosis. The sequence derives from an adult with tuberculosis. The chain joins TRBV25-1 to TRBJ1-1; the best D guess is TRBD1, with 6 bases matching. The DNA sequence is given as TGTGCCAGCAGTCGAAAACAGGGCACTGAAGCTTTCTTT. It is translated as CASSRKQGTEAFF.